This T cell receptor (beta chain) is from a study of cytomegalovirus exposure and HLA in healthy donors. Overall study findings and caveats: Immune exposure information available was restricted to CMV serostatus. With high specificity and sensitivity, the classifier reportedly diagnosed cytomegalovirus status. Indistinguishable V segments, including TRBV6-2 and TRBV6-3, were excluded.

The PCR ran on 60 Vbeta and 13 Jbeta primers. The protocol was immunoSEQ multiplex PCR, while the TCRdb copy is restricted to in-frame clones and leaves out a portion. The sample consists of some 150,000 clones, 79% of them appearing once. The CDR3 runs 15 residues. The V gene's germline CDR1 is MDHEN and CDR2 SYDVKM. V lost 5 bases to trimming and J lost 9 bases; unmatched junction nucleotides: 11. Worth noting for this clone: Its antigen is as yet unknown.

This sequence was found in a human donor in good health. J is TRBJ2-1 and V is TRBV28, with 9 bases that match TRBD2. The sample comprised PBMCs. CDR3 region: CASSPYSGSLGEQFF. As DNA, the CDR3 is TGTGCCAGCAGTCCCTATAGCGGGAGCCTTGGTGAGCAGTTCTTC.